Listed here is a single T cell receptor beta chain. The data derive from a study of blood T cell repertoires in COVID-19. The overall study: T cells, B-cell-depleted T cells, or PBMCs provided the cDNA or gDNA that served as material.

Enrolment of Seattle patients took place during active infection, and they were followed longitudinally. The V end was cut by 5 bases, the J end by 3 bases, with 20 bases between. The CDR3 is 16 amino acids. Germline values: CDR1 LNHDA, CDR2 SQIVND (reference sequence). In the authors' methods: Amplification with reference gene primers provided the estimates of nucleated cell counts. TCRdb's copy holds only in-frame clones and misses some; the assay was immunoSEQ multiplex PCR. V, J and clone size reflect that table, while D and trimming were determined from the DNA. Of about 270,000 clones in the sample, 91% were seen once.

The chain links TRBV19 to TRBJ2-7; D perhaps matches TRBD2 (6 bases). Specimen: peripheral blood. This TCR was sampled from a person under 35 with COVID-19, enrolled during active disease. DNA of the CDR3: TGTGCCAGTAGTCCGACCTCAGGGCTAGCGATCTACGAGCAGTACTTC. Protein product: CASSPTSGLAIYEQYF. Variable domain in full (rest from reference TRBV19 and TRBJ2-7): DGGITQSPKYLFRKEGQNVTLSCEQNLNHDAMYWYRQDPGQGLRLIYYSQIVNDFQKGDIAEGYSVSREKKESFPLTVTSAQKNPTAFYLCASSPTSGLAIYEQYFGPGTRLTVT.